The present T cell receptor beta chain was sequenced within a study of blood T cell repertoires in COVID-19 (TCRdb year 2020). Background on the whole study: Collaborator samples came from the United States, Italy and Spain and covered acute and convalescent phases of COVID-19. The material from the prospective study consisted of cDNA or gDNA derived from T cells, B-cell-depleted T cells, or PBMCs. The dataset comprised deeply sampled blood TCRbeta repertoires from subjects exposed to, actively infected with, or recovered from COVID-19. The repertoires were released in a freely available public database meant as a resource for research on the immune response to SARS-CoV-2. Samples were obtained from the ongoing ImmuneRACE study (first 160 participants) and from roughly 1,300 subjects provided by 6 global collaborators. Sample metadata almost always included a de-identified subject ID, COVID-19 status, age in years and sex. HLA class I and class II types, where available, came from metadata supplied by the sample provider rather than from assay-based typing.

Another Seattle source contributed samples from volunteer blood donors who had recovered from COVID-19. Whole blood was collected in K2EDTA tubes by collaborating institutions according to the institutions' own protocols. For TCRbeta analysis, collaborators shipped samples as frozen whole blood, isolated PBMCs, or DNA extracted from either of those sample types. For this clone: No antigen is known for it. Per-base quality was not reported, and no clone a single base away is much larger than it.

From V the trimming removes 3 bases and from J it removes 5 bases, while the gene matches leave 8 bases of the junction unaccounted for. From the germline V gene, CDR1 is SQVTM and CDR2 is ANQGSEA. The CDR3, cysteine through phenylalanine, is 14 amino acids long. The read is trimmed to its CDR3 DNA, 42 bases read in frame from base 1. Summary of the overall study and its limitations: Clinical and demographic metadata were provided uncurated, with the amount varying by source and participant.

TCRbeta CDR3 regions were amplified from genomic DNA by means of the immunoSEQ Assay, a bias-controlled multiplex PCR. In the authors' own workflow: The number of nucleated cells in each sample was estimated from the amplification of reference gene primers within the assay. Sequence reads were collapsed and filtered to measure the absolute abundance of every unique TCRbeta CDR3 rearrangement. For each sample, productive Simpson clonality was calculated by taking the square root of Simpson's diversity index across productive rearrangements. Sourced from immuneACCESS, this table was stored by TCRdb with only in-frame sequences that have V and J called. A share of the clones is absent; for the studies checked, an unresolved V gene accounts for under half, and the remainder has no known explanation. D and trimming come from the DNA, and the V and J calls and clone size come from that table. Within this sample are a few hundred thousand clones, with 65% to 90% of them counted one time only. Approximately 2.4% of the sample belongs to the ten largest clones.

The sequenced material came from peripheral blood. This clonotype was obtained from a man aged 40-50 years who had recovered from COVID-19. The chain was built from TRBV29-1 and TRBJ2-7; 9 middle bases align to TRBD2. CDR3 reads: CSVDTASGNHEQYF. The sequenced DNA is TGCAGCGTTGATACGGCTAGCGGGAACCACGAGCAGTACTTC.